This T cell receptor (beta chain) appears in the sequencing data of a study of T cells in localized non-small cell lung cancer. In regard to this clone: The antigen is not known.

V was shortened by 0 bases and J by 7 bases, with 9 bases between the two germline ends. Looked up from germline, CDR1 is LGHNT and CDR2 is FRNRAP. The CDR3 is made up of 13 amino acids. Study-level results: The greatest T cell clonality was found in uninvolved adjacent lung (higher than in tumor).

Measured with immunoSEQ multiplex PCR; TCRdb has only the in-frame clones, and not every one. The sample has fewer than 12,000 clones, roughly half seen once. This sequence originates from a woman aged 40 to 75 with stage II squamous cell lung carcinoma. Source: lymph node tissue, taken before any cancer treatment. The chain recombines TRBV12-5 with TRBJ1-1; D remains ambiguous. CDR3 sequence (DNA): TGTGCTAGTGGTTTGGTAATGGGTCTTGAAGCTTTCTTT. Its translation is CASGLVMGLEAFF. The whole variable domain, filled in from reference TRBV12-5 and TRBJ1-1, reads DARVTQTPRHKVTEMGQEVTMRCQPILGHNTVFWYRQTMMQGLELLAYFRNRAPLDDSGMPKDRFSAEMPDATLATLKIQPSEPRDSAVYFCASGLVMGLEAFFGQGTRLTVV.